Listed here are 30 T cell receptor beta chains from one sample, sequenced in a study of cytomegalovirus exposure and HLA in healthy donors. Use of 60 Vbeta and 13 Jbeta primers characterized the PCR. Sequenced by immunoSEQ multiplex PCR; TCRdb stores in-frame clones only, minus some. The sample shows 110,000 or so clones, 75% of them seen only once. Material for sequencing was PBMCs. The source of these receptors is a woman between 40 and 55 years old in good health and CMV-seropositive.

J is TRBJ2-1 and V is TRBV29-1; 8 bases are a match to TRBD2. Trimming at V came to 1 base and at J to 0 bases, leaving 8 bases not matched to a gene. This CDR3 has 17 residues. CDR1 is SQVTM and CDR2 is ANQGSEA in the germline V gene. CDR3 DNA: TGCAGCGTTGAAGGGGGTTTAGCGGGACACTCCTACAATGAGCAGTTCTTC. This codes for CSVEGGLAGHSYNEQFF.

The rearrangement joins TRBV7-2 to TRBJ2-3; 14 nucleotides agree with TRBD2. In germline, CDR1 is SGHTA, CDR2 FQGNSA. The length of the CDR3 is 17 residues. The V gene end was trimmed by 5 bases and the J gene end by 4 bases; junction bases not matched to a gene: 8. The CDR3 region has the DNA TGTGCCAGCAGCCCCCTGGCGACTAGCGGGAGGGCAGATACGCAGTATTTT. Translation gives CASSPLATSGRADTQYF.

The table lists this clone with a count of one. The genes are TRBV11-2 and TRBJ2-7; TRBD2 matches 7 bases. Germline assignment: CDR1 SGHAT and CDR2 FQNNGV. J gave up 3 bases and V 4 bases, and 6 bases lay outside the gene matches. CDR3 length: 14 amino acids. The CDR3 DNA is TGTGCCAGCAGCTCCAGGGACTACATCTACGAGCAGTACTTC. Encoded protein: CASSSRDYIYEQYF.

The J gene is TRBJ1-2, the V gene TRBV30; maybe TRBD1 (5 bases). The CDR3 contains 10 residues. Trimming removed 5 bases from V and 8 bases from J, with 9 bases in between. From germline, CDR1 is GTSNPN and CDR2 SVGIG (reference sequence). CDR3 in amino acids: CAWGQVGYTF. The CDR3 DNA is TGTGCCTGGGGACAAGTCGGCTACACCTTC.

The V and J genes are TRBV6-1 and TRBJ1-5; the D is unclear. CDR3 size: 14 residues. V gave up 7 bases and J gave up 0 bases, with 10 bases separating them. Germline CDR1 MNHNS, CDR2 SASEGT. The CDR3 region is CASIPDTSNQPQHF. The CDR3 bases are TGTGCCAGCATACCCGACACTAGCAATCAGCCCCAGCATTTT.

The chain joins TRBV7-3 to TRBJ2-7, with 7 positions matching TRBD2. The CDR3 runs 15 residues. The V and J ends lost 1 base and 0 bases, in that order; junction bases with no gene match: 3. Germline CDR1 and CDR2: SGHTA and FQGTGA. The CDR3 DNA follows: TGTGCCAGCAGCTTAAGGGGGGGGAGCTCCTACGAGCAGTACTTC. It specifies CASSLRGGSSYEQYF.

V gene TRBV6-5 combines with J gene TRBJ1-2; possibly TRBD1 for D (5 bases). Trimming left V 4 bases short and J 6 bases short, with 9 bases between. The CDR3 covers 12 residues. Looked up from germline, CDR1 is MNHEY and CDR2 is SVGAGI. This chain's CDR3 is CASSFTGDGYTF. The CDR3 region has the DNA TGTGCCAGCAGTTTCACAGGAGATGGCTACACCTTC.

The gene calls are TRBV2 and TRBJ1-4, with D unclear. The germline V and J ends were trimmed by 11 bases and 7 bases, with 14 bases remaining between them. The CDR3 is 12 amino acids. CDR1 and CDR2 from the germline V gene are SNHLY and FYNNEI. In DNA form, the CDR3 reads TGTGCCGGCCGTGGGGAGGGTGAAAAACTGTTTTTT. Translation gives CAGRGEGEKLFF.

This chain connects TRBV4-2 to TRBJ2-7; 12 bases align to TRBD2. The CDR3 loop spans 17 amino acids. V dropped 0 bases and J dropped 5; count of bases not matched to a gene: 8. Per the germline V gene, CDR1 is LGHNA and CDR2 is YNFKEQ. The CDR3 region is CASSQETSSGGAHEQYF. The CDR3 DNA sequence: TGTGCCAGCAGCCAAGAGACCTCTAGCGGGGGGGCTCACGAGCAGTACTTC.

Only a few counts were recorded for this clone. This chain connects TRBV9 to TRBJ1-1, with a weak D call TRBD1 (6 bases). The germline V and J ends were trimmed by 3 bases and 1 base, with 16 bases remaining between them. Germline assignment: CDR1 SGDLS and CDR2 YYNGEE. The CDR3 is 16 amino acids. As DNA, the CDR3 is TGTGCCAGCAGCGCACAACAGGGTTTAGCGAACACTGAAGCTTTCTTT. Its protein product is CASSAQQGLANTEAFF.

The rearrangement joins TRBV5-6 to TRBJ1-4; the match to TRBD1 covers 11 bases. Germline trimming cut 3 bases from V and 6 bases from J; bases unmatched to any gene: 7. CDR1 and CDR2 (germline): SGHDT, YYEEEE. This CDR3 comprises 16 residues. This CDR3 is CASSWWKGQGDEKLFF. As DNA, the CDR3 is TGTGCCAGCAGCTGGTGGAAGGGACAGGGGGATGAAAAACTGTTTTTT.

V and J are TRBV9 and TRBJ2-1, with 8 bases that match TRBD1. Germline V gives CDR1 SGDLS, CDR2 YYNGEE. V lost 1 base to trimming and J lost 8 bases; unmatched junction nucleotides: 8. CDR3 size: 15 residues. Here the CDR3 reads CASSVQIDRGDEQFF. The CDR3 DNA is TGTGCCAGCAGCGTACAGATAGACAGGGGCGATGAGCAGTTCTTC. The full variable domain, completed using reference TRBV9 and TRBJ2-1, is DSGVTQTPKHLITATGQRVTLRCSPRSGDLSVYWYQQSLDQGLQFLIQYYNGEERAKGNILERFSAQQFPDLHSELNLSSLELGDSALYFCASSVQIDRGDEQFFGPGTRLTVL.

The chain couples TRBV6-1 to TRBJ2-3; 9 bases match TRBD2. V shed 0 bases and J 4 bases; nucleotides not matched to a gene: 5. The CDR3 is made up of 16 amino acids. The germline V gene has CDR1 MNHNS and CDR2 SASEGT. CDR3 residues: CASSEAISGGSDTQYF. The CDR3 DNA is TGTGCCAGCAGTGAAGCGATTAGCGGGGGTTCAGATACGCAGTATTTT.

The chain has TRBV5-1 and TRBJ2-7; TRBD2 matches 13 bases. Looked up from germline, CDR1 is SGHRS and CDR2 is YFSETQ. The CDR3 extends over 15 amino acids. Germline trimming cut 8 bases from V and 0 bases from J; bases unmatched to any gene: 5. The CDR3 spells CASALAGGNSYEQYF. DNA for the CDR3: TGCGCCAGTGCACTAGCGGGGGGGAACTCCTACGAGCAGTACTTC.

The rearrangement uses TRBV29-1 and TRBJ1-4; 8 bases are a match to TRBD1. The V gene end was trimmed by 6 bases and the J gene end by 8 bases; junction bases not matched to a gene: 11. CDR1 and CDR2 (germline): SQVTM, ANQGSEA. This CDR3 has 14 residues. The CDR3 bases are TGCAGCGTCCGGACAGGGAACGGAGAGGAAAAACTGTTTTTT. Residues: CSVRTGNGEEKLFF.

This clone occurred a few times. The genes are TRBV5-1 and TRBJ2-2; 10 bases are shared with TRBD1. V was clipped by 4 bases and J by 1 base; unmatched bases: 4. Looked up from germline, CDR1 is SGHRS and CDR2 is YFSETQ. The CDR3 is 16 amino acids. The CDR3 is CASSIRTGGNTGELFF. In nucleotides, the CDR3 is TGCGCCAGCAGCATTCGGACAGGGGGGAACACCGGGGAGCTGTTTTTT.

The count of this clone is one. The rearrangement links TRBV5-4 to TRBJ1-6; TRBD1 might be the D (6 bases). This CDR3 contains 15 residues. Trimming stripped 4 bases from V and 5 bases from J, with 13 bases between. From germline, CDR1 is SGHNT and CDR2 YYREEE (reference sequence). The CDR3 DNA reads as TGTGCCAGCAGCGCCGCCAACAGGGATAATTCACCCCTCCACTTT. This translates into CASSAANRDNSPLHF.

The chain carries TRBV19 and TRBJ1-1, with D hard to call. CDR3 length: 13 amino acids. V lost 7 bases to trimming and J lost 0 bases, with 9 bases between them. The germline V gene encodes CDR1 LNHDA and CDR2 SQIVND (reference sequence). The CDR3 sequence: CASTDGVNTEAFF. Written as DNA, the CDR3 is TGTGCCAGTACCGACGGAGTGAACACTGAAGCTTTCTTT.

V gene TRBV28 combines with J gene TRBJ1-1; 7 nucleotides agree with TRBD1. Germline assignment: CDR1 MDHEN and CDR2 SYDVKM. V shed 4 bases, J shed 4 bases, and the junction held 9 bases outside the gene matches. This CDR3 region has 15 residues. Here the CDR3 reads CASSSPRQGSTEAFF. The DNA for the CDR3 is TGTGCCAGCAGTTCTCCCCGACAGGGCAGCACTGAAGCTTTCTTT.

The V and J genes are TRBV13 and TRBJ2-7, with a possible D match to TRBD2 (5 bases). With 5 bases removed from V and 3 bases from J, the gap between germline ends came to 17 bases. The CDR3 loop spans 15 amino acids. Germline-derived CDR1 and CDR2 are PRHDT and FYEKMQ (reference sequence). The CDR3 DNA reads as TGTGCCAGCAGCACCCCGGACGGGGAAGGCTACGAGCAGTACTTC. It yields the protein CASSTPDGEGYEQYF.

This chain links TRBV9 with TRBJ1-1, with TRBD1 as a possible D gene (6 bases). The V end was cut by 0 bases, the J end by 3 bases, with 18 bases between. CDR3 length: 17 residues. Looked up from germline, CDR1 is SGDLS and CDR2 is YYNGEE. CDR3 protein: CASSVAGAGSSYTEAFF. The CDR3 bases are TGTGCCAGCAGCGTAGCAGGGGCAGGAAGTTCCTACACTGAAGCTTTCTTT.

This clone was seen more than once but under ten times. CDR3 DNA: TGCGCCAGTACTTCCGGGACTAGCGGGAGGAGGTACGAGCAGTACTTC. This codes for CASTSGTSGRRYEQYF. The rearrangement uses TRBV5-1 and TRBJ2-7; 15 bases align to TRBD2. Losses at the gene ends were 8 bases for V and 4 bases for J; bases not matched to a gene: 10. The CDR3 sequence is 16 residues long. Germline values: CDR1 SGHRS, CDR2 YFSETQ.

CDR3 amino acids: CASSPLAGYNEQFF. CDR3 DNA: TGTGCCAGCTCACCCTTAGCGGGATACAATGAGCAGTTCTTC. The rearrangement links TRBV18 to TRBJ2-1; 8 bases map to TRBD2. CDR3 length: 14 residues. Looked up from germline, CDR1 is KGHSH and CDR2 is LQKENI. J was trimmed by 4 bases and V by 3 bases; bases with no gene match: 2.

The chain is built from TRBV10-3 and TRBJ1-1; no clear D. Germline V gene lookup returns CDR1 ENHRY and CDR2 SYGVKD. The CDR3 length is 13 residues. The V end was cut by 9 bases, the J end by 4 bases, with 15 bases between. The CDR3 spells CAINPGQGTEAFF. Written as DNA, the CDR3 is TGTGCCATTAATCCGGGTCAAGGCACTGAAGCTTTCTTT.

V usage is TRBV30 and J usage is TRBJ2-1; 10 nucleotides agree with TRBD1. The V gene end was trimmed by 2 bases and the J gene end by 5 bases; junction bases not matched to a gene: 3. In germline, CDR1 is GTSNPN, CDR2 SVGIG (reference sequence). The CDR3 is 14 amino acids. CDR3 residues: CAWSKGQGNNEQFF. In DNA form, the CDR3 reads TGTGCCTGGAGTAAGGGACAGGGGAACAATGAGCAGTTCTTC. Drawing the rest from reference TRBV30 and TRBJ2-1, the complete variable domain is SQTIHQWPATLVQPVGSPLSLECTVEGTSNPNLYWYRQAAGRGLQLLFYSVGIGQISSEVPQNLSASRPQDRQFILSSKKLLLSDSGFYLCAWSKGQGNNEQFFGPGTRLTVL.

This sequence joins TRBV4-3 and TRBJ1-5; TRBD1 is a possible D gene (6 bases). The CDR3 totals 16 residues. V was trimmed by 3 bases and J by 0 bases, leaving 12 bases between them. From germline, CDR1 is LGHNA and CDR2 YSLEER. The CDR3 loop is CASSQGRGNSNQPQHF. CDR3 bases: TGCGCCAGCAGCCAGGGTAGGGGGAATAGCAATCAGCCCCAGCATTTT.

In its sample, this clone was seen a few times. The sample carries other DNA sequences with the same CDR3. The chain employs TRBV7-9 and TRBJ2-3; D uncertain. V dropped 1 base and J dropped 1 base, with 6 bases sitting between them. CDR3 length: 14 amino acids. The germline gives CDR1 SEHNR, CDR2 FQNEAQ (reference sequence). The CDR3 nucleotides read TGTGCCAGCAGCTTAGTTCAGGGCACAGATACGCAGTATTTT. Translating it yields CASSLVQGTDTQYF. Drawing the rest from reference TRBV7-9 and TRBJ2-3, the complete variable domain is DTGVSQNPRHKITKRGQNVTFRCDPISEHNRLYWYRQTLGQGPEFLTYFQNEAQLEKSRLLSDRFSAERPKGSFSTLEIQRTEQGDSAMYLCASSLVQGTDTQYFGPGTRLTVL.

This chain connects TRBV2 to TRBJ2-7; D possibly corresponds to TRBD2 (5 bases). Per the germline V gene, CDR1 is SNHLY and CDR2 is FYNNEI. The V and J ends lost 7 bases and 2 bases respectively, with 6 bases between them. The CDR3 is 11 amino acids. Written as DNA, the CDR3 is TGTGCCAGCACCGGGACCTACGAGCAGTACTTC. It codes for CASTGTYEQYF.

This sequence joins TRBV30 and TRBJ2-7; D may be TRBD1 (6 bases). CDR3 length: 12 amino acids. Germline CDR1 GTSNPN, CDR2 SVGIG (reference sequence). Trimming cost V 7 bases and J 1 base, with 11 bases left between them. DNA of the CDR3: TGTGCCTCTTCCGGACAGTCCTACGAGCAGTACTTC. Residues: CASSGQSYEQYF.

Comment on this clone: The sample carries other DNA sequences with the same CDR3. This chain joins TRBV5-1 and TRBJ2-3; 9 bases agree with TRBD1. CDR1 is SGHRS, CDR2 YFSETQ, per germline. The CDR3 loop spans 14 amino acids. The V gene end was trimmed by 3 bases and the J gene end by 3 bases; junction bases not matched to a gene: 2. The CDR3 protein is CASSSGTGTDTQYF. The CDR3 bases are TGCGCCAGCAGCTCCGGGACAGGGACAGATACGCAGTATTTT.